The 30 T cell receptor beta chains below come from one sample, sequenced in a study of cytomegalovirus exposure and HLA in healthy donors. The PCR used 60 Vbeta and 13 Jbeta primers. This table comes from immunoSEQ multiplex PCR, and its TCRdb copy is limited to in-frame clones, with some not included. The sample carries over 100,000 clones, around 8.5% recorded once. Source material: PBMCs. The receptors were sampled from a man aged 35-49 years in good health and CMV-seronegative.

V gene TRBV29-1 combines with J gene TRBJ1-4; D is undetermined. V was cut by 4 bases and J by 0 bases, with 6 bases left in between. The CDR3 has 13 residues. Germline CDR1 reads SQVTM; CDR2 reads ANQGSEA. This CDR3 reads CSVGHATNEKLFF. The CDR3 DNA is TGCAGCGTTGGGCACGCAACTAATGAAAAACTGTTTTTT. The variable domain in full, with the rest retrieved from reference TRBV29-1 and TRBJ1-4, is SAVISQKPSRDICQRGTSLTIQCQVDSQVTMMFWYRQQPGQSLTLIATANQGSEATYESGFVIDKFPISRPNLTFSTLTVSNMSPEDSSIYLCSVGHATNEKLFFGSGTQLSVL.

The sample holds one count of this clone. This chain links TRBV13 with TRBJ2-7; the D is unclear. CDR3 size: 15 residues. Trimming stripped 0 bases from V and 0 bases from J, with 9 bases between. Germline values: CDR1 PRHDT, CDR2 FYEKMQ (reference sequence). CDR3 nucleotide sequence: TGTGCCAGCAGCTTAGGCCGGCGCGGCTCCTACGAGCAGTACTTC. Translated: CASSLGRRGSYEQYF.

The chain employs TRBV15 and TRBJ2-3, with 8 positions matching TRBD2. The CDR3 has 18 residues. Germline V CDR1 and CDR2: LNHNV, YYDKDF (reference sequence). The V and J ends lost 1 base and 0 bases, in that order; junction bases with no gene match: 9. CDR3 region: CATSRVPPERGSTDTQYF. The CDR3 DNA follows: TGTGCCACCAGCAGAGTACCCCCGGAGCGGGGGAGCACAGATACGCAGTATTTT. The whole variable domain, filled in from reference TRBV15 and TRBJ2-3, reads DAMVIQNPRYQVTQFGKPVTLSCSQTLNHNVMYWYQQKSSQAPKLLFHYYDKDFNNEADTPDNFQSRRPNTSFCFLDIRSPGLGDTAMYLCATSRVPPERGSTDTQYFGPGTRLTVL.

V and J are TRBV4-1 and TRBJ1-5; D is uncertain. The CDR3 sequence is 13 residues long. CDR1 MGHRA and CDR2 YSYEKL come from the germline V gene. Trimming stripped 1 base from V and 5 bases from J, with 6 bases between. DNA for the CDR3: TGCGCCAGCAGCCAAGTCCCCGATCAGCCCCAGCATTTT. Translated: CASSQVPDQPQHF.

This clone was found a few times. This chain links TRBV6-5 with TRBJ2-2; 10 bases match TRBD2. The germline V gene encodes CDR1 MNHEY and CDR2 SVGAGI. V was pared by 6 bases and J by 3 bases, with 4 bases of the junction left unmatched. CDR3 length: 15 residues. The CDR3 is CASRSLAGDTGELFF. The CDR3, as DNA: TGTGCCAGCAGATCCCTAGCGGGGGACACCGGGGAGCTGTTTTTT.

CDR3 DNA sequence: TGCGCCAGCAGCTTGGAAGGTGGGACAGGGGATGGCTACACCTTC. Encoded protein: CASSLEGGTGDGYTF. V gene TRBV5-1 combines with J gene TRBJ1-2, with 10 bases identical to TRBD1. V dropped 0 bases and J dropped 6; count of bases not matched to a gene: 5. The CDR3 has 15 amino acids. The germline V gene encodes CDR1 SGHRS and CDR2 YFSETQ.

The chain uses TRBV12-5 and TRBJ2-1; the match to TRBD2 covers 13 bases. There are 19 residues in the CDR3. Per germline, CDR1 LGHNT and CDR2 FRNRAP. Losses at the gene ends were 2 bases for V and 5 bases for J; bases not matched to a gene: 12. CDR3 amino acids: CASGLTLAGGKGKNNEQFF. The CDR3 bases are TGTGCTAGTGGTTTGACACTAGCGGGGGGGAAAGGAAAAAACAATGAGCAGTTCTTC.

V gene TRBV29-1 combines with J gene TRBJ2-7, with 9 bases lining up with TRBD1. With V trimmed by 0 bases and J by 4 bases, 7 bases remained unmatched. The CDR3 loop spans 15 amino acids. Germline V gives CDR1 SQVTM, CDR2 ANQGSEA. In DNA, the CDR3 is TGCAGCGTTGAAGATGAGACAGGGGGGGCTTACGAGCAGTACTTC. Translation gives CSVEDETGGAYEQYF.

The V call is TRBV28, the J call TRBJ1-1; no clear D gene. Trimming shortened V by 7 bases and J by 8 bases, and 14 bases separated the two germline ends. Germline V gives CDR1 MDHEN, CDR2 SYDVKM. This CDR3 has 12 amino acids. CDR3 in DNA: TGTGCCAGCACCTCCCCCGGAGGGGAAGCTTTCTTT. As protein: CASTSPGGEAFF.

The V gene is TRBV19, the J gene TRBJ2-1; 10 nucleotides agree with TRBD2. The V gene's germline CDR1 is LNHDA and CDR2 SQIVND (reference sequence). The CDR3 loop spans 17 amino acids. Trimming at V came to 2 bases and at J to 4 bases, leaving 8 bases not matched to a gene. The CDR3 DNA sequence: TGTGCCAGTAGTATATTTGGGGCTAGCGGGGGATACAATGAGCAGTTCTTC. It translates to CASSIFGASGGYNEQFF.

The sample holds a few counts of this clone. CDR3 DNA sequence: TGTGCCAGCAGCTTAGGTATCGACTATGGCTACACCTTC. Its protein is CASSLGIDYGYTF. This chain connects TRBV11-2 to TRBJ1-2; D gene unclear. Germline assignment: CDR1 SGHAT and CDR2 FQNNGV. Trimming took off 1 base at V and 3 bases at J, with 6 bases between the two ends. The CDR3 sequence is 13 residues long. The whole variable domain, remainder taken from reference TRBV11-2 and TRBJ1-2, is EAGVAQSPRYKIIEKRQSVAFWCNPISGHATLYWYQQILGQGPKLLIQFQNNGVVDDSQLPKDRFSAERLKGVDSTLKIQPAKLEDSAVYLCASSLGIDYGYTFGSGTRLTVV.

This clone was counted between two and nine times. The sample holds other DNA sequences that translate to the same CDR3. The V call is TRBV6-1, the J call TRBJ2-7; the match to TRBD2 covers 14 bases. Germline CDR1 and CDR2: MNHNS and SASEGT. V trimming: 2 bases; J trimming: 12 bases; junction bases outside the gene matches: 6. CDR3 length: 14 residues. The CDR3: CASSELGLAGDPYF. For the CDR3, the DNA is TGTGCCAGCAGTGAATTGGGACTAGCGGGGGACCCGTACTTC.

The rearrangement uses TRBV11-1 and TRBJ2-7, with TRBD2 identical over 8 bases. V dropped 5 bases and J dropped 0; count of bases not matched to a gene: 6. Per germline, CDR1 SGHAT and CDR2 FQDESV (reference sequence). This CDR3 region has 15 residues. As DNA, the CDR3 is TGTGCCAGCAGCCGCGGGGGGCTCAGCTCCTACGAGCAGTACTTC. It yields the protein CASSRGGLSSYEQYF.

Of note for this clone: This specimen includes other DNA sequences encoding the same CDR3. The gene calls are TRBV19 and TRBJ1-5; no definite D call. There are 13 residues in the CDR3. Trimming removed 2 bases at V and 2 bases at J, with 4 bases between. Germline V gene data show CDR1 as LNHDA and CDR2 as SQIVND (reference sequence). The DNA of the CDR3 is TGTGCCAGTAGTATACCCGGCAATCAGCCCCAGCATTTT. Translating gives CASSIPGNQPQHF.

The CDR3 DNA follows: TGTGCCAGCAGCCCGGGACTGCCCGAAAATTCACCCCTCCACTTT. Its translation is CASSPGLPENSPLHF. This chain links TRBV28 with TRBJ1-6; maybe TRBD1 (5 bases). V lost 6 bases, J lost 7 bases, and 16 bases lay in between. There are 15 residues in the CDR3. The germline V gene has CDR1 MDHEN and CDR2 SYDVKM. Full variable domain (missing parts from reference TRBV28 and TRBJ1-6): DVKVTQSSRYLVKRTGEKVFLECVQDMDHENMFWYRQDPGLGLRLIYFSYDVKMKEKGDIPEGYSVSREKKERFSLILESASTNQTSMYLCASSPGLPENSPLHFGNGTRLTVT.

About this clone: Other DNA sequences of this sample code for an identical CDR3. The chain has TRBV30 and TRBJ1-5; 9 bases are a match to TRBD1. Trimming at V came to 3 bases and at J to 2 bases, leaving 5 bases not matched to a gene. Germline loops: CDR1 GTSNPN, CDR2 SVGIG (reference sequence). CDR3 length equals 15 residues. CDR3 loop: CAWSPDRGGNQPQHF. The CDR3 coding sequence is TGTGCCTGGAGCCCGGACAGGGGCGGCAATCAGCCCCAGCATTTT.

The table lists this clone with a few counts. V is TRBV5-6 and J is TRBJ2-7, with D possibly being TRBD1 (6 bases). The germline CDR1 and CDR2 sequences are SGHDT and YYEEEE. Deletions cut 7 bases from V and 4 bases from J, with 15 bases between. The CDR3 has 13 amino acids. The CDR3 sequence: CASATGSQYEQYF. The CDR3 DNA sequence: TGTGCCAGCGCTACAGGGTCCCAATACGAGCAGTACTTC.

The chain recombines TRBV4-3 with TRBJ2-7, with D uncertain. This CDR3 is 14 amino acids long. In germline, CDR1 is LGHNA, CDR2 YSLEER. V lost 4 bases, J lost 4 bases, and 14 bases lay in between. CDR3 DNA sequence: TGCGCCAGCAGCCGACTCGCCGTTGGGTACGAGCAGTACTTC. The encoded protein is CASSRLAVGYEQYF.

This clone has more than one count but fewer than ten. The J gene is TRBJ2-5, the V gene TRBV4-3; TRBD2 might be the D (6 bases). Trimming removed 0 bases from V and 5 bases from J, with 10 bases in between. In germline, CDR1 is LGHNA, CDR2 YSLEER. The CDR3 has 14 residues. CDR3 coding DNA: TGCGCCAGCAGCCAAGATACTAGCCGGGAGACCCAGTACTTC. It specifies CASSQDTSRETQYF.

The sample holds a few counts of this clone. The CDR3 here is CASSRGGRAENQPQHF. CDR3 nucleotide sequence: TGTGCCAGTAGTAGAGGAGGAAGGGCTGAGAATCAGCCCCAGCATTTT. The V gene is TRBV19, the J gene TRBJ1-5; D is uncertain. Trimming stripped 4 bases from V and 4 bases from J, with 17 bases between. Germline CDR1 LNHDA, CDR2 SQIVND (reference sequence). CDR3 size: 16 residues.

This clone was recorded a few times. The chain is built from TRBV4-1 and TRBJ2-3; TRBD2 aligns across 7 bases. The CDR3 totals 16 residues. With V trimmed by 1 base and J by 2 bases, 6 bases remained unmatched. Germline CDR1 reads MGHRA; CDR2 reads YSYEKL. The CDR3 nucleotides read TGCGCCAGCAGCCAAGGGGGGGGAAGGGACACAGATACGCAGTATTTT. Its translation: CASSQGGGRDTDTQYF.

In this sample, this clone turned up a few times. This sample includes further DNA sequences coding for the same CDR3. The V and J genes are TRBV30 and TRBJ2-5; TRBD1 might be the D (6 bases). The CDR3 spans 12 residues. Germline CDR1 reads GTSNPN; CDR2 reads SVGIG (reference sequence). Trimming pared 0 bases from V and 4 bases from J, leaving 6 bases between. The CDR3 bases are TGTGCCTGGAGTGTACAGGGAGAGACCCAGTACTTC. Protein sequence: CAWSVQGETQYF.

The chain links TRBV7-6 to TRBJ1-2; TRBD1 agrees at 8 bases. The V gene end was trimmed by 5 bases and the J gene end by 3 bases; junction bases not matched to a gene: 5. CDR1 is SGHVS and CDR2 is FNYEAQ in the germline V gene. This CDR3 contains 14 residues. The CDR3 DNA reads as TGTGCCAGCAGCCCCGGACAGGGATACTATGGCTACACCTTC. It yields the protein CASSPGQGYYGYTF.

This rearrangement joins TRBV10-2 to TRBJ2-5; the match to TRBD1 covers 8 bases. Germline V gene lookup returns CDR1 WSHSY and CDR2 SAAADI. The J segment lost 5 bases and the V segment lost 5 bases, leaving 10 bases of the junction unmatched. The CDR3 sequence is 15 residues long. The CDR3 loop is CASSSQTGDGETQYF. CDR3 coding DNA: TGCGCCAGCAGTTCCCAGACAGGGGATGGCGAGACCCAGTACTTC.

Details on this clone: Compared with germline, one end of the junction differs, possibly owing to a read error. This chain connects TRBV7-9 to TRBJ2-3; weak D call: TRBD2 (5 bases). The length of the CDR3 is 12 residues. Germline lookup yields CDR1 SEHNR and CDR2 FQNEAQ (reference sequence). DNA for the CDR3: TGTGCCAGCAGCTTAGAGGGAGATAGGCAGTATTTT. Protein product: CASSLEGDRQYF.

This clone was seen a few times. DNA for the CDR3: TGTGCCAGCAGTCTTGCGGCAGCGGGGGGGCAGTATTTT. Protein: CASSLAAAGGQYF. The V call is TRBV6-5, the J call TRBJ2-3; 9 positions match TRBD2. V lost 5 bases to trimming and J lost 11 bases; unmatched junction nucleotides: 8. The CDR3 contains 13 residues. Germline CDR1 is MNHEY and CDR2 is SVGAGI.

The genes are TRBV6-6 and TRBJ2-2, with 7 bases aligning to TRBD2. CDR3 length: 12 residues. Unmatched junction bases numbered 1, after V lost 5 bases and J lost 7 bases. The V gene's germline CDR1 is MNHNY and CDR2 SVGAGI (reference sequence). CDR3 amino acids: CASSGGSGELFF. In nucleotides, the CDR3 is TGTGCCAGCAGTGGCGGGAGCGGGGAGCTGTTTTTT.

The V call is TRBV11-2, the J call TRBJ1-2; 9 positions agree with TRBD1. The germline V gene encodes CDR1 SGHAT and CDR2 FQNNGV. This CDR3 spans 16 amino acids. Trimming took 5 bases from V and 4 from J; bases not matched to a gene: 11. The CDR3 DNA reads TGTGCCAGCAGCCCGAGCCCGACAGGGGGAGGCTATGGCTACACCTTC. This encodes CASSPSPTGGGYGYTF.

This clone was counted a few times. The chain carries TRBV25-1 and TRBJ1-3; no clear D gene. This CDR3 is 13 amino acids long. Germline CDR1 MGHDK, CDR2 SYGVNS. The V gene lost 4 bases and the J gene lost 0 bases, with 4 bases spanning the gap. This CDR3 is CASSANSGNTIYF. CDR3 bases: TGTGCCAGCAGTGCCAACTCTGGAAACACCATATATTTT.

The chain joins TRBV6-1 to TRBJ1-1, with TRBD1 identical over 7 bases. J gave up 7 bases and V 7 bases, and 3 bases lay outside the gene matches. The CDR3 runs to 11 residues. The germline gives CDR1 MNHNS, CDR2 SASEGT. CDR3 loop: CASKQGNEAFF. The CDR3 DNA sequence: TGTGCCAGCAAACAGGGGAATGAAGCTTTCTTT.